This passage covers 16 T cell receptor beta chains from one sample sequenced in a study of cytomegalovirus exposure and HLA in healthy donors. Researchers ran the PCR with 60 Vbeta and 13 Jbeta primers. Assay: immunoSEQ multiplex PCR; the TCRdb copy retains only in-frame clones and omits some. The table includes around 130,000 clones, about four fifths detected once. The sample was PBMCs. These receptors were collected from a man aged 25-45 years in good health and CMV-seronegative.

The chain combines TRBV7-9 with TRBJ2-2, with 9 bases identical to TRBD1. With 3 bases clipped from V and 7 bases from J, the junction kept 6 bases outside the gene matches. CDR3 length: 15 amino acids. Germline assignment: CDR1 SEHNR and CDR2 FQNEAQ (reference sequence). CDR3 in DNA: TGTGCCAGCAGCTTGAACAGGGGGCTGAGCGGGGAGCTGTTTTTT. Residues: CASSLNRGLSGELFF. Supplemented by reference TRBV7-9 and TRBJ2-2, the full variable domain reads DTGVSQNPRHKITKRGQNVTFRCDPISEHNRLYWYRQTLGQGPEFLTYFQNEAQLEKSRLLSDRFSAERPKGSFSTLEIQRTEQGDSAMYLCASSLNRGLSGELFFGEGSRLTVL.

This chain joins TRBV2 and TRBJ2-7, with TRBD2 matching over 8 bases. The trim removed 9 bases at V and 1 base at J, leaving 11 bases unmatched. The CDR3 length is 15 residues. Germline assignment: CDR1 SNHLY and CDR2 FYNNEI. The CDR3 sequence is CASEVGASGSYEQYF. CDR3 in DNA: TGTGCCAGTGAGGTGGGGGCTAGCGGGTCCTACGAGCAGTACTTC.

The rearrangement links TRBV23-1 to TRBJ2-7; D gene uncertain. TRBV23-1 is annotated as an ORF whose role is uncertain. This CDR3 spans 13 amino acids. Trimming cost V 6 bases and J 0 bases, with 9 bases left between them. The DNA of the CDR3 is TGCGCCAGCAGACGACGCGGCTCCTACGAGCAGTACTTC. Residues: CASRRRGSYEQYF.

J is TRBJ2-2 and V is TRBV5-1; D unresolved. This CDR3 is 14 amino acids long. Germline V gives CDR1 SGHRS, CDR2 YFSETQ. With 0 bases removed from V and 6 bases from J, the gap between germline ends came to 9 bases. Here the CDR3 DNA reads TGCGCCAGCAGCTTGGGTGAGGTATCCGGGGAGCTGTTTTTT. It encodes CASSLGEVSGELFF.

CDR3 bases: TGTGCCAGCAGCTTGGCTTGGCGGGGCGGCTACACCTTC. It is translated as CASSLAWRGGYTF. The chain employs TRBV5-8 and TRBJ1-2, with a tentative D call TRBD1 (5 bases). The V end lost 0 bases, the J end lost 8 bases, and 11 bases lay between the germline ends. The CDR3 consists of 13 residues. Germline V CDR1 and CDR2: SGHTS, YDEGEE.

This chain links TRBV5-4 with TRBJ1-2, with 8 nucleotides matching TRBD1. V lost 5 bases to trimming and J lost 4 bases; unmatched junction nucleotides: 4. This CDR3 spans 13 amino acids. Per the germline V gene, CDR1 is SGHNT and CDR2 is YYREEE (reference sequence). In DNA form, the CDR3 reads TGTGCCAGCAGGTCCGGGACAGGCTATGGCTACACCTTC. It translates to CASRSGTGYGYTF.

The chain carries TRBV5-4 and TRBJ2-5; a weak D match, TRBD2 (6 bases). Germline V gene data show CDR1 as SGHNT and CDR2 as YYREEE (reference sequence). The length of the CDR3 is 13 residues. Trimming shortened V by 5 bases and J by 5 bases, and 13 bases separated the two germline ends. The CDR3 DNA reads TGTGCCAGCAGTAAGGAGGGTTTTGAGACCCAGTACTTC. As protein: CASSKEGFETQYF.

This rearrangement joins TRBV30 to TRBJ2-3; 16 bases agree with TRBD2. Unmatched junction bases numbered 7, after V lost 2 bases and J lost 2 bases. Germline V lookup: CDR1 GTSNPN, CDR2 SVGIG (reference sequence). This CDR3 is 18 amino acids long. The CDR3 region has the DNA TGTGCCTGGAGTTCGGGACTAGCGGGAGGGAGAACCACAGATACGCAGTATTTT. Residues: CAWSSGLAGGRTTDTQYF. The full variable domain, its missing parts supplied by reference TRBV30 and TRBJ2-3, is SQTIHQWPATLVQPVGSPLSLECTVEGTSNPNLYWYRQAAGRGLQLLFYSVGIGQISSEVPQNLSASRPQDRQFILSSKKLLLSDSGFYLCAWSSGLAGGRTTDTQYFGPGTRLTVL.

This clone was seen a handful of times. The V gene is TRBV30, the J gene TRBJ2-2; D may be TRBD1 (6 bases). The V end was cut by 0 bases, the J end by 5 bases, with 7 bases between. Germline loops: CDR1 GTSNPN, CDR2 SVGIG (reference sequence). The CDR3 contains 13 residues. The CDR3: CAWSVGGTGELFF. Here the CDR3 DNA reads TGTGCCTGGAGTGTAGGGGGAACCGGGGAGCTGTTTTTT. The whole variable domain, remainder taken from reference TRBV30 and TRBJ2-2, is SQTIHQWPATLVQPVGSPLSLECTVEGTSNPNLYWYRQAAGRGLQLLFYSVGIGQISSEVPQNLSASRPQDRQFILSSKKLLLSDSGFYLCAWSVGGTGELFFGEGSRLTVL.

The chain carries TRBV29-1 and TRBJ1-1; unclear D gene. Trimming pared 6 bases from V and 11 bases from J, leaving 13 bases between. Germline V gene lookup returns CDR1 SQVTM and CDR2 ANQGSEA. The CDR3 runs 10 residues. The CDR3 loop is CSVHSLGAFF. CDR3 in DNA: TGCAGCGTACACAGCCTCGGCGCTTTCTTT.

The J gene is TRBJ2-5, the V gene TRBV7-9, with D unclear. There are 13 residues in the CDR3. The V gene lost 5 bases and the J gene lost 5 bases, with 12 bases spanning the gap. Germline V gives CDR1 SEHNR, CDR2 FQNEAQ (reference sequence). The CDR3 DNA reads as TGTGCCAGCAGCCTCTATGGAGTTGAGACCCAGTACTTC. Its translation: CASSLYGVETQYF.

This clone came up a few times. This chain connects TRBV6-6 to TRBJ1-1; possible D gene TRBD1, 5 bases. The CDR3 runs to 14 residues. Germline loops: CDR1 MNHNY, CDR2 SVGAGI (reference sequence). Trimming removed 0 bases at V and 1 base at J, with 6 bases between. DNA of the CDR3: TGTGCCAGCAGTTACTCGGACAAGAACACTGAAGCTTTCTTT. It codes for CASSYSDKNTEAFF.

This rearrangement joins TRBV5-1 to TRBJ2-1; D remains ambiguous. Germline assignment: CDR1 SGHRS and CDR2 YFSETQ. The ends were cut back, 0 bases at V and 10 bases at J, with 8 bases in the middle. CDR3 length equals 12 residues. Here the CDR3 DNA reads TGCGCCAGCAGCTTGGACAGTTGGGAGCAGTTCTTC. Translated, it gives CASSLDSWEQFF.

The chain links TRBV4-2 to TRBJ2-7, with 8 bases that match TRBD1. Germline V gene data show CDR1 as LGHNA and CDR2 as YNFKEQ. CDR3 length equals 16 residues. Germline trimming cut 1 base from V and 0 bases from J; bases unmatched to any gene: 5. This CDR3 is CASSQGIGTGSYEQYF. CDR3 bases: TGTGCCAGCAGCCAAGGAATAGGGACAGGCTCCTACGAGCAGTACTTC.

The CDR3 here is CASTGGGSYNEQFF. CDR3 nucleotides: TGTGCCAGCACCGGCGGGGGGTCCTACAATGAGCAGTTCTTC. The chain links TRBV6-1 to TRBJ2-1; 8 positions match TRBD2. V trimming: 7 bases; J trimming: 1 base; junction bases outside the gene matches: 3. This CDR3 is 14 amino acids long. The germline gives CDR1 MNHNS, CDR2 SASEGT.

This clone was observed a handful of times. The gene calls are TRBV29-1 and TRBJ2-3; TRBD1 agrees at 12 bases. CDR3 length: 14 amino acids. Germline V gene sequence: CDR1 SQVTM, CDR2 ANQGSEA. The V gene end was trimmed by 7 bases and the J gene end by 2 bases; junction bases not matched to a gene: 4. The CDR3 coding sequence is TGCAGCGAAAGGGACAGGGGGCCCACAGATACGCAGTATTTT. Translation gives CSERDRGPTDTQYF.